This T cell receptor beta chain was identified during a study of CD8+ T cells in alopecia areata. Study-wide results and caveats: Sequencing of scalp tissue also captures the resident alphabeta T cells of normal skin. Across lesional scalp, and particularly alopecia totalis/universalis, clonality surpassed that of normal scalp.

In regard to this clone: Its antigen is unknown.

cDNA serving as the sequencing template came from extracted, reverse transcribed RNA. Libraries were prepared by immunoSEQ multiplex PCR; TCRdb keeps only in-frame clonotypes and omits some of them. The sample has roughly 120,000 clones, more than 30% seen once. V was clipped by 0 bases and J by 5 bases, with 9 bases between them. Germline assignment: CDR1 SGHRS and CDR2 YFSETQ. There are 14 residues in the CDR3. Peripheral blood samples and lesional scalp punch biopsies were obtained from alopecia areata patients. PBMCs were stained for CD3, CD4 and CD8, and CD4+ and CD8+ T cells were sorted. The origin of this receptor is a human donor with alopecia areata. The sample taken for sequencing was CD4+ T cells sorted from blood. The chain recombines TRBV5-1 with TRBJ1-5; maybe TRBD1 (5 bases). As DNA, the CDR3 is TGCGCCAGCAGCTTGGAAGGAGGGGATCAGCCCCAGCATTTT. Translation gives CASSLEGGDQPQHF.